The rows below give T cell receptor beta chains drawn from one sample of a study of blood T cell repertoires in COVID-19. Only in-frame clones appear in the TCRdb table, and some are missing; sequencing was by immunoSEQ multiplex PCR. Counted here are some 200,000 clones, just over 85% occurring once; the ten biggest clones make up more than 5.5%. The sequenced sample was peripheral blood. These receptors came from a man at least 80 years old with acute or convalescent COVID-19. Each CDR3 is given with its conserved first and last residue. A D gene is named only where the DNA matches it firmly. Size tells how often a clone was seen (once, few, many) or the class of an expanded clone, and some rows leave it out.

v_call	j_call	clone_size	d_call	cdr3_aa	cdr3_nt
TRBV10-3	TRBJ1-5	few	TRBD1	CAIGQGAHSNQPQHF	TGTGCCATCGGGCAGGGGGCCCATAGCAATCAGCCCCAGCATTTT
TRBV7-2	TRBJ2-2	once	TRBD2	CASSLDGTSGIAGELFF	TGTGCCAGCAGCTTAGATGGGACTAGCGGGATCGCCGGGGAGCTGTTTTTT
TRBV19	TRBJ1-1	.	TRBD1	CASWTGGTLNTEAFF	TGTGCCAGCTGGACAGGGGGTACTCTGAACACTGAAGCTTTCTTT
TRBV19	TRBJ1-3	.	.	CASSEARGNTIYF	TGTGCCAGTAGCGAAGCACGGGGAAACACCATATATTTT
TRBV24-1	TRBJ2-3	.	TRBD2	CATSGRGLAGDTQYF	TGTGCCACCAGCGGACGGGGACTAGCGGGAGATACGCAGTATTTT
TRBV18	TRBJ2-2	.	.	CASSPPGFANTGELFF	TGTGCCAGCTCACCACCGGGCTTTGCGAACACCGGGGAGCTGTTTTTT
TRBV2	TRBJ1-4	.	.	CASSVLPPGGAINEKLFF	TGTGCCAGCAGTGTTCTCCCCCCAGGAGGGGCAATCAATGAAAAACTGTTTTTT
TRBV19	TRBJ1-2	.	.	CASSSRANYGYTF	TGTGCCAGTAGTTCGCGAGCTAACTATGGCTACACCTTC
TRBV30	TRBJ1-2	.	.	CAWELRGRGYGYTF	TGTGCCTGGGAACTGCGGGGAAGGGGCTATGGCTACACCTTC
TRBV19	TRBJ1-2	few	.	CASRRGYTF	TGTGCCAGTAGGCGTGGCTACACCTTC
TRBV25-1	TRBJ1-2	.	TRBD1	CASSDDREIGYTF	TGTGCCAGCAGTGACGACAGGGAGATTGGCTACACCTTC
TRBV7-9	TRBJ2-7	.	TRBD1	CASSLYRDRAREQYF	TGTGCCAGCAGCTTATACCGGGACAGGGCGCGCGAGCAGTACTTC
TRBV18	TRBJ2-1	once	TRBD1	CASSPPQRDRGYNEQFF	TGTGCCAGCTCACCACCACAACGGGACAGGGGTTACAATGAGCAGTTCTTC
TRBV7-2	TRBJ1-1	.	TRBD1	CASSLVSQGAEAFF	TGTGCCAGCAGCTTAGTATCCCAGGGGGCCGAAGCTTTCTTT
TRBV21-1	TRBJ2-6	.	.	CASSTPHGQGLIGANVLTF	TGTGCCAGCAGCACTCCCCACGGACAGGGTTTAATCGGGGCCAACGTCCTGACTTTC
TRBV6-5	TRBJ2-1	.	TRBD2	CASGLAGAGEQFF	TGTGCCAGTGGACTAGCGGGAGCCGGTGAGCAGTTCTTC
TRBV5-1	TRBJ2-3	few	TRBD2	CASSLSGRGTDTQYF	TGCGCCAGCAGCTTGAGTGGGAGGGGCACAGATACGCAGTATTTT
TRBV27	TRBJ1-5	.	.	CASGGGAGANQPQHF	TGTGCCAGCGGGGGAGGGGCTGGGGCAAATCAGCCCCAGCATTTT
TRBV27	TRBJ2-7	once	TRBD1	CASSLGTASYYEQYF	TGTGCCAGCAGTTTAGGGACAGCTTCCTACTACGAGCAGTACTTC
TRBV29-1	TRBJ1-1	.	.	CSVSDRSMNTEAFF	TGCAGCGTTTCGGACAGAAGCATGAACACTGAAGCTTTCTTT